This paragraph reports one T cell receptor (beta chain). Its antigen is undetermined. This entry comes from a study of T-cell reconstitution after alpha-beta-depleted transplantation in children. Researchers prepared the TCRbeta library using unique molecular identifiers, the study reports. A single record per CDR3 protein comes from TCRdb applying MiXCR to the PCR reads. Of approximately 980,000 distinct CDR3 sequences listed, roughly 31% are singletons. Regarding the study as a whole: Surviving recipient T cells and thymic progenitors produced the high day-60 TCRbeta diversity seen in some patients. About two months after transplant, alpha-beta T cells reportedly came from several hundred expanded graft clones. Most T-cell counts and diversity one year after the transplant came from T cells that were newly produced.

CDR1 and CDR2 (germline): MNHEY, SMNVEV (reference sequence). The CDR3 length is 15 residues. Trimming cost V 5 bases and J 7 bases, with 17 bases left between them. This receptor was taken from a boy less than two years old who had a stem cell transplant for SCID, so the T cells may come from the graft donor. The starting material was PBMCs, mostly from graft donor cells, obtained 360 days after TCRalphabeta/CD19-depleted stem cell transplant. The chain has TRBV27 and TRBJ2-2; D is possibly TRBD1 (5 bases). This CDR3 is CASSPNRIQGGELFF. The CDR3 DNA follows: TGTGCCAGCAGTCCCAACAGGATTCAAGGCGGGGAGCTGTTTTTT.